This record covers a single T cell receptor beta chain. The data were obtained in a study of blood T cell repertoires in COVID-19. Study background: The United States, Italy and Spain provided the acute and convalescent COVID-19 samples. PBMCs, B-cell-depleted T cells, or T cells provided the cDNA or gDNA that made up the material.

The V gene's germline CDR1 is KGHSH and CDR2 LQKENI. Losses at the gene ends were 3 bases for V and 1 base for J; bases not matched to a gene: 17. The CDR3 consists of 19 residues. Authors' methods: Reference gene primer amplification gave nucleated cell count estimates. Profiled with immunoSEQ multiplex PCR; TCRdb holds only in-frame clones, not every one. V and J calls and clone size are as listed in that table; D and trimming were resolved from the DNA. Among approximately 120,000 clones listed, more than 80% were seen once. The receptor was isolated from a human donor in a cohort sampled during active COVID-19. V usage is TRBV18 and J usage is TRBJ1-2, with 7 bases fitting TRBD1. Sequencing used peripheral blood. Written as DNA, the CDR3 is TGTGCCAGCTCACCGAGAACCCCGGGACAGACGTTAGTTAACTATGGCTACACCTTC. It specifies CASSPRTPGQTLVNYGYTF.